This T cell receptor beta chain stems from a study of shared clonotypes between healthy human individuals. Sequencing was performed with immunoSEQ multiplex PCR; in TCRdb, only in-frame clones are kept and a portion is missing. The sample has about 2 million clones; approximately 95% are singletons. Naive CD8 cells comprised CD45RO-negative, CCR7-positively selected cells, excluding terminally differentiated effector memory CD45RA+ cells. CDR1 and CDR2 (germline): GTSNPN, SVGIG (reference sequence). Trimming took 5 bases from V and 0 from J, leaving 8 bases between them. The CDR3 covers 13 residues. The V call is TRBV30, the J call TRBJ1-3; D uncertain. The sample taken for sequencing was naive CD8+ T cells sorted from blood. This TCR derives from a man aged 18 to 29 in good health. The CDR3 coding sequence is TGTGCCTGGGACATTTCCTCTGGAAACACCATATATTTT. Its protein product is CAWDISSGNTIYF.